The 30 T cell receptor beta chains below all came from one sample that was sequenced in a study of CD8+ T cells in alopecia areata. Once RNA had been extracted, it was reverse transcribed into cDNA to act as the sequencing template. The data were produced by immunoSEQ multiplex PCR, yet TCRdb's version contains in-frame clones alone and is incomplete. The sample contains approximately 150,000 clones, 47% of which appear only once. The sample comprised CD4+ T cells sorted from blood. Source of these receptors: a human donor with alopecia areata.

The chain has TRBV7-2 and TRBJ2-5; maybe TRBD2 (5 bases). CDR1 is SGHTA, CDR2 FQGNSA, per germline. The CDR3 runs to 15 residues. Trimming removed 4 bases from V and 1 base from J, with 13 bases in between. The CDR3 region is CASSSRGRAQETQYF. The CDR3 coding sequence is TGTGCCAGCAGCTCCCGGGGTCGGGCCCAAGAGACCCAGTACTTC. Variable domain in full (rest from reference TRBV7-2 and TRBJ2-5): GAGVSQSPSNKVTEKGKDVELRCDPISGHTALYWYRQSLGQGLEFLIYFQGNSAPDKSGLPSDRFSAERTGGSVSTLTIQRTQQEDSAVYLCASSSRGRAQETQYFGPGTRLLVL.

CDR3 in DNA: TGTGCCAGCAGTTCCGCTAGCGGGAAAGATACGCAGTATTTT. It codes for CASSSASGKDTQYF. This chain links TRBV6-6 with TRBJ2-3, with TRBD2 identical over 9 bases. V dropped 4 bases and J dropped 5; count of bases not matched to a gene: 4. Germline V lookup: CDR1 MNHNY, CDR2 SVGAGI (reference sequence). The CDR3 has 14 residues.

The chain couples TRBV19 to TRBJ2-5; unclear D gene. V was shortened by 3 bases and J by 3 bases, with 8 bases between the two germline ends. This CDR3 has 13 amino acids. Germline CDR1 LNHDA, CDR2 SQIVND (reference sequence). CDR3 DNA: TGTGCCAGTAGTATCAACAGAAAAGAGACCCAGTACTTC. Protein sequence: CASSINRKETQYF. Variable domain in full (rest from reference TRBV19 and TRBJ2-5): DGGITQSPKYLFRKEGQNVTLSCEQNLNHDAMYWYRQDPGQGLRLIYYSQIVNDFQKGDIAEGYSVSREKKESFPLTVTSAQKNPTAFYLCASSINRKETQYFGPGTRLLVL.

The chain uses TRBV11-2 and TRBJ1-1; a possible D gene is TRBD1 (5 bases). The germline V gene has CDR1 SGHAT and CDR2 FQNNGV. V was pared by 1 base and J by 5 bases, with 11 bases between. This CDR3 has 14 amino acids. As DNA, the CDR3 is TGTGCCAGCAGCTTAGTCTGGGCAGGGACTGAAGCTTTCTTT. This sequence encodes CASSLVWAGTEAFF.

This clone has only a few counts. The rearrangement uses TRBV7-9 and TRBJ2-7; 9 nucleotides match TRBD1. From germline, CDR1 is SEHNR and CDR2 FQNEAQ (reference sequence). V trimming: 6 bases; J trimming: 0 bases; junction bases outside the gene matches: 6. This CDR3 contains 15 residues. Here the CDR3 reads CASRAGTGYSYEQYF. The CDR3 DNA follows: TGTGCCAGCAGGGCCGGGACAGGGTACTCCTACGAGCAGTACTTC.

This sequence joins TRBV28 and TRBJ2-7; 8 bases line up with TRBD2. The germline gives CDR1 MDHEN, CDR2 SYDVKM. V gave up 4 bases and J gave up 7 bases; unmatched junction bases: 12. The CDR3 consists of 15 residues. CDR3 protein: CASSSSGSRAREQYF. CDR3 bases: TGTGCCAGCAGTTCGAGCGGGAGCAGGGCCCGTGAGCAGTACTTC.

The V and J genes are TRBV30 and TRBJ1-5, with 8 bases matching TRBD1. Germline-derived CDR1 and CDR2 are GTSNPN and SVGIG (reference sequence). After removal of 1 base from V and 5 bases from J, the junction contained 1 base not matched to a gene. CDR3 size: 13 residues. The DNA for the CDR3 is TGTGCCTGGAGTGCAGGGGGCCATCAGCCCCAGCATTTT. Amino acids: CAWSAGGHQPQHF.

This chain uses TRBV11-1 with TRBJ2-1, with a weak D call TRBD1 (5 bases). The CDR3 consists of 14 residues. Germline values: CDR1 SGHAT, CDR2 FQDESV (reference sequence). Trimming removed 5 bases from V and 8 bases from J, with 16 bases in between. The CDR3 spells CASSVTGGVDEQFF. The CDR3 DNA follows: TGTGCCAGCAGCGTTACAGGTGGGGTGGATGAGCAGTTCTTC.

This clone was observed a handful of times. This rearrangement joins TRBV7-9 to TRBJ1-5; 9 bases align to TRBD1. The CDR3 length is 15 residues. Germline V lookup: CDR1 SEHNR, CDR2 FQNEAQ (reference sequence). Unmatched junction bases numbered 7, after V lost 5 bases and J lost 5 bases. The CDR3 spells CASSRIGTGYQPQHF. CDR3 nucleotide sequence: TGTGCCAGCAGCCGAATTGGGACAGGGTATCAGCCCCAGCATTTT.

This clone has a handful of counts. The CDR3 protein is CASKGGSSYNEQFF. In DNA, the CDR3 is TGTGCCAGCAAGGGGGGGAGCTCCTACAATGAGCAGTTCTTC. This chain joins TRBV2 and TRBJ2-1; D perhaps matches TRBD2 (7 bases). The V gene's germline CDR1 is SNHLY and CDR2 FYNNEI. Trimming removed 7 bases from V and 0 bases from J, with 10 bases in between. The CDR3 loop spans 14 amino acids.

This clone was observed a few times. V usage is TRBV27 and J usage is TRBJ2-2, with D uncertain. Germline loops: CDR1 MNHEY, CDR2 SMNVEV (reference sequence). V was pared by 3 bases and J by 4 bases, with 6 bases between. The CDR3 is 13 amino acids. The CDR3 is CASSFRITGELFF. In nucleotides, the CDR3 is TGTGCCAGCAGTTTCCGGATCACCGGGGAGCTGTTTTTT.

This sequence joins TRBV30 and TRBJ2-1; D is possibly TRBD2 (5 bases). Germline V CDR1 and CDR2: GTSNPN, SVGIG (reference sequence). V lost 1 base and J lost 5, with 12 bases in between. This CDR3 has 14 residues. CDR3 protein: CAWSAGYQNNEQFF. The CDR3 nucleotides are TGTGCCTGGAGTGCGGGGTACCAGAACAATGAGCAGTTCTTC.

There are a few counts of this clone. V gene TRBV7-2 combines with J gene TRBJ2-1; TRBD2 matches 8 bases. V trimming: 5 bases; J trimming: 7 bases; junction bases outside the gene matches: 10. CDR3 length: 15 residues. Germline CDR1 SGHTA, CDR2 FQGNSA. The DNA of the CDR3 is TGTGCCAGCAGCGTCGCGGGAGGTGGGGCGAATGAGCAGTTCTTC. Translation gives CASSVAGGGANEQFF.

The chain employs TRBV11-2 and TRBJ1-3, with 10 nucleotides matching TRBD1. The trim removed 1 base at V and 3 bases at J, leaving 9 bases unmatched. CDR1 is SGHAT and CDR2 is FQNNGV in the germline V gene. The CDR3 loop spans 18 amino acids. CDR3 region: CASSLVPGQGLIGNTIYF. Here the CDR3 DNA reads TGTGCCAGCAGCTTAGTGCCGGGACAGGGGTTAATTGGAAACACCATATATTTT.

This rearrangement joins TRBV11-2 to TRBJ2-7; D unclear. The CDR3 length is 14 residues. Trimming removed 4 bases at V and 1 base at J, with 11 bases between. In germline, CDR1 is SGHAT, CDR2 FQNNGV. CDR3 loop: CASSWGSQSYEQYF. The CDR3 nucleotides are TGTGCCAGCAGCTGGGGTTCGCAATCCTACGAGCAGTACTTC.

This clone turned up a few times. The rearrangement joins TRBV19 to TRBJ2-3; 7 bases agree with TRBD1. The CDR3 is 13 amino acids. CDR1 LNHDA and CDR2 SQIVND come from the germline V gene (reference sequence). With 9 bases clipped from V and 7 bases from J, the junction kept 10 bases outside the gene matches. In nucleotides, the CDR3 is TGTGCCAGCTTTGACAGGGTCCGTAATACGCAGTATTTT. It yields the protein CASFDRVRNTQYF. Full variable domain (missing parts from reference TRBV19 and TRBJ2-3): DGGITQSPKYLFRKEGQNVTLSCEQNLNHDAMYWYRQDPGQGLRLIYYSQIVNDFQKGDIAEGYSVSREKKESFPLTVTSAQKNPTAFYLCASFDRVRNTQYFGPGTRLTVL.

The J gene is TRBJ2-6, the V gene TRBV5-1; D call uncertain. V lost 4 bases and J 4 bases, leaving 12 bases between the germline ends. Germline V gene sequence: CDR1 SGHRS, CDR2 YFSETQ. CDR3 length: 15 amino acids. CDR3 in DNA: TGCGCCAGCAGCCTTTCGAGTGCGGGGGCCAACGTCCTGACTTTC. This translates into CASSLSSAGANVLTF.

This clone was picked up a small number of times. The gene calls are TRBV6-6 and TRBJ1-5; D is ambiguous. V was trimmed by 6 bases and J by 0 bases, leaving 6 bases between them. This CDR3 spans 13 amino acids. Germline loops: CDR1 MNHNY, CDR2 SVGAGI (reference sequence). CDR3 in DNA: TGTGCCAGCAGGGGTGGTAGCAATCAGCCCCAGCATTTT. Translated, it gives CASRGGSNQPQHF.

There are a few counts of this clone. Different DNA sequences within this sample yield the same CDR3. The chain combines TRBV18 with TRBJ2-6; D gene unclear. V was cut by 0 bases and J by 2 bases, with 2 bases left in between. Germline V gene lookup returns CDR1 KGHSH and CDR2 LQKENI. This CDR3 has 14 amino acids. CDR3 nucleotides: TGTGCCAGCTCACCACCTGCTGGGGCCAACGTCCTGACTTTC. Translation gives CASSPPAGANVLTF.

V gene TRBV5-1 combines with J gene TRBJ2-1; 10 bases are a match to TRBD2. The CDR3 loop spans 16 amino acids. V was clipped by 1 base and J by 9 bases; unmatched bases: 10. Germline CDR1 and CDR2: SGHRS and YFSETQ. The CDR3 loop is CASSLSIGTSEGEQFF. The CDR3 nucleotides read TGCGCCAGCAGCTTGTCCATCGGGACTAGCGAGGGTGAGCAGTTCTTC.

V usage is TRBV2 and J usage is TRBJ2-1; 10 nucleotides match TRBD2. Losses at the gene ends were 6 bases for V and 5 bases for J; bases not matched to a gene: 7. The CDR3 runs to 15 residues. Germline V gene lookup returns CDR1 SNHLY and CDR2 FYNNEI. The DNA for the CDR3 is TGTGCCAGCAGGGGCGGGACTAGCGTAAACAATGAGCAGTTCTTC. Encoded protein: CASRGGTSVNNEQFF.

This clone appeared a few times. The rearrangement links TRBV27 to TRBJ2-7; 9 bases line up with TRBD2. With V trimmed by 6 bases and J by 2 bases, 5 bases remained unmatched. Germline V gene sequence: CDR1 MNHEY, CDR2 SMNVEV (reference sequence). The CDR3 is 14 amino acids. In nucleotides, the CDR3 is TGTGCCAGCAGGTCTAGCGGGGCCCCCTACGAGCAGTACTTC. Protein product: CASRSSGAPYEQYF.

V gene TRBV14 combines with J gene TRBJ2-3; D remains ambiguous. Trimming left V 0 bases short and J 2 bases short, with 9 bases between. The germline V gene encodes CDR1 SGHDN and CDR2 FVKESK. The CDR3 extends over 15 amino acids. This CDR3 reads CASSQDYAHTDTQYF. CDR3 DNA: TGTGCCAGCAGCCAAGACTACGCCCACACAGATACGCAGTATTTT. Based on the CDR3 plus reference TRBV14 and TRBJ2-3, the full variable domain is EAGVTQFPSHSVIEKGQTVTLRCDPISGHDNLYWYRRVMGKEIKFLLHFVKESKQDESGMPNNRFLAERTGGTYSTLKVQPAELEDSGVYFCASSQDYAHTDTQYFGPGTRLTVL.

The V call is TRBV7-2, the J call TRBJ2-1, with TRBD1 matching over 9 bases. After removal of 5 bases from V and 13 bases from J, the junction contained 12 bases not matched to a gene. There are 14 residues in the CDR3. The germline CDR1 and CDR2 sequences are SGHTA and FQGNSA. CDR3 bases: TGTGCCAGCAGCGGACAGGGGCGGTTGATCGGACAGTTCTTC. Its translation: CASSGQGRLIGQFF.

The V and J genes are TRBV29-1 and TRBJ2-7; 9 positions match TRBD2. This CDR3 region has 15 residues. J was trimmed by 2 bases and V by 6 bases; bases with no gene match: 11. Germline-derived CDR1 and CDR2 are SQVTM and ANQGSEA. The CDR3 loop reads CSVAGTSRGPYEQYF. In DNA, the CDR3 is TGCAGCGTAGCCGGGACTAGCAGAGGACCCTACGAGCAGTACTTC.

This clone came up once. This sequence joins TRBV27 and TRBJ1-4; a possible D gene is TRBD1 (6 bases). The CDR3 covers 14 residues. CDR1 and CDR2 (germline): MNHEY, SMNVEV (reference sequence). V lost 6 bases to trimming and J lost 8 bases, with 16 bases between them. The CDR3 loop is CASSPTGSREKLFF. The CDR3 DNA reads as TGTGCCAGCAGCCCCACAGGGAGCAGGGAAAAACTGTTTTTT.

This clone was found a few times. The V call is TRBV29-1, the J call TRBJ2-3; D remains ambiguous. Germline values: CDR1 SQVTM, CDR2 ANQGSEA. With 2 bases removed from V and 5 bases from J, the gap between germline ends came to 14 bases. CDR3 length equals 14 residues. CDR3 nucleotide sequence: TGCAGCGTTGAATATCCCCCCGCAGGAGATACGCAGTATTTT. As protein: CSVEYPPAGDTQYF.

The chain has TRBV25-1 and TRBJ2-7; no definite D call. The CDR3 totals 13 residues. Germline CDR1 and CDR2: MGHDK and SYGVNS. Trimming shortened V by 5 bases and J by 4 bases, and 12 bases separated the two germline ends. The CDR3 here is CASSRDGIYEQYF. The DNA of the CDR3 is TGTGCCAGCAGTCGAGACGGAATTTACGAGCAGTACTTC.

The rearrangement links TRBV5-1 to TRBJ2-3, with 11 bases that match TRBD2. Germline V gene sequence: CDR1 SGHRS, CDR2 YFSETQ. After removal of 0 bases from V and 5 bases from J, the junction contained 2 bases not matched to a gene. The CDR3 sequence is 15 residues long. The CDR3: CASSLATSGVDTQYF. The CDR3 region has the DNA TGCGCCAGCAGCTTGGCGACTAGCGGGGTAGATACGCAGTATTTT.

This chain connects TRBV6-6 to TRBJ2-5; D may be TRBD1 (6 bases). The CDR3 is 15 amino acids. Germline loops: CDR1 MNHNY, CDR2 SVGAGI (reference sequence). V was cut by 6 bases and J by 1 base, with 15 bases left in between. The CDR3 protein is CASRLTGTSQETQYF. CDR3 sequence (DNA): TGTGCCAGCAGATTAACCGGGACATCCCAAGAGACCCAGTACTTC.